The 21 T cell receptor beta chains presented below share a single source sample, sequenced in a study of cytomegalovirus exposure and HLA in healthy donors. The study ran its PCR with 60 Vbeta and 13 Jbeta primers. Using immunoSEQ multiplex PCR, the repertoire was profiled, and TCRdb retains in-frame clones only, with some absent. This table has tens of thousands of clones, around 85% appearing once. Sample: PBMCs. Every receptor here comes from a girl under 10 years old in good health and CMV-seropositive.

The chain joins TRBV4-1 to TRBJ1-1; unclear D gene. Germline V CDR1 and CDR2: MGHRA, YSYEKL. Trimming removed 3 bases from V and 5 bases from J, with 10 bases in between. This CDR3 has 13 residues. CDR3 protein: CASSQGRGTEAFF. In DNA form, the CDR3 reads TGCGCCAGCAGCCAGGGGAGAGGGACTGAAGCTTTCTTT.

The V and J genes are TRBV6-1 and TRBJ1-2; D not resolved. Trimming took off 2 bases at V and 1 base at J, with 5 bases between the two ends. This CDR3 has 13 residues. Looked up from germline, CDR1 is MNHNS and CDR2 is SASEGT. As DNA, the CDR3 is TGTGCCAGCAGTGAATTCCTTAACTATGGCTACACCTTC. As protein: CASSEFLNYGYTF.

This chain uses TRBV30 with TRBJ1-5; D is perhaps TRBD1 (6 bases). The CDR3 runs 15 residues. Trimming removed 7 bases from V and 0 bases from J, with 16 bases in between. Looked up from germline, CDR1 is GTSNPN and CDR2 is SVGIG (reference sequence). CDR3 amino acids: CASGKGVYSNQPQHF. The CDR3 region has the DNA TGTGCCTCGGGGAAGGGGGTATATAGCAATCAGCCCCAGCATTTT.

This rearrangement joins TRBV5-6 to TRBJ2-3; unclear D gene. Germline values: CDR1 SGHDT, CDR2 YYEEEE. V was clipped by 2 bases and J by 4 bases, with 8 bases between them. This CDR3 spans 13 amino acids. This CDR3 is CASSLGDSDTQYF. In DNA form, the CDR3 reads TGTGCCAGCAGCTTAGGAGATTCAGATACGCAGTATTTT.

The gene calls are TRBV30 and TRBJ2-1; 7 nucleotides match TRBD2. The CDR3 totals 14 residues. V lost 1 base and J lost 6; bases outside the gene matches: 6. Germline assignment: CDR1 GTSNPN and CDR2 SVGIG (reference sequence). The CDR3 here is CAWSEVLAANEQFF. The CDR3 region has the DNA TGTGCCTGGAGTGAAGTCCTAGCGGCCAATGAGCAGTTCTTC.

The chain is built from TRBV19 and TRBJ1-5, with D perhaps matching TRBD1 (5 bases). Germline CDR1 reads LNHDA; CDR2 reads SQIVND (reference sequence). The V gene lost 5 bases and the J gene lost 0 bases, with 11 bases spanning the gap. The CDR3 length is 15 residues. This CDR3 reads CASSRGGDSNQPQHF. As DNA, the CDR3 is TGTGCCAGTAGTCGGGGAGGGGATAGCAATCAGCCCCAGCATTTT.

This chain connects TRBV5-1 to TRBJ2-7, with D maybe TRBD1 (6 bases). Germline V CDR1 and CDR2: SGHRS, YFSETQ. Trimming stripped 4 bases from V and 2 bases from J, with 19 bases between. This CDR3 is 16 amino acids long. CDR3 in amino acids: CASSASQTGFTYEQYF. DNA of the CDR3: TGCGCCAGCAGCGCAAGCCAAACAGGGTTTACCTACGAGCAGTACTTC.

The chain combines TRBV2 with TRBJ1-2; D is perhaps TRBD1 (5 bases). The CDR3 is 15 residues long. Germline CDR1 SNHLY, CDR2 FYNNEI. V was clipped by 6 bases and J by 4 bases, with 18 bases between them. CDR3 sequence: CASRRRKQEPYGYTF. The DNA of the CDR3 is TGTGCCAGCAGGAGAAGGAAACAGGAACCCTATGGCTACACCTTC. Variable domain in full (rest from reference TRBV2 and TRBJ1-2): EPEVTQTPSHQVTQMGQEVILRCVPISNHLYFYWYRQILGQKVEFLVSFYNNEISEKSEIFDDQFSVERPDGSNFTLKIRSTKLEDSAMYFCASRRRKQEPYGYTFGSGTRLTVV.

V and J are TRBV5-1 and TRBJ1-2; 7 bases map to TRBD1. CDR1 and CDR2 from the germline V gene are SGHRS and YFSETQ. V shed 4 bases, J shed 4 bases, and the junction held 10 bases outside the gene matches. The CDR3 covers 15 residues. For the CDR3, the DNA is TGCGCCAGCAGCAGAGACGACAGGGCTGGCTATGGCTACACCTTC. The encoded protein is CASSRDDRAGYGYTF.

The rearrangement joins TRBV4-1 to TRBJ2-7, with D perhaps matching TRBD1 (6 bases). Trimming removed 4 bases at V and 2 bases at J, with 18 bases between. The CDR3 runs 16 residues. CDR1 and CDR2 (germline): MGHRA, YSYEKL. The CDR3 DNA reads TGCGCCAGCAGCCCCTTGGCGAACAGGGTTACCTACGAGCAGTACTTC. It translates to CASSPLANRVTYEQYF.

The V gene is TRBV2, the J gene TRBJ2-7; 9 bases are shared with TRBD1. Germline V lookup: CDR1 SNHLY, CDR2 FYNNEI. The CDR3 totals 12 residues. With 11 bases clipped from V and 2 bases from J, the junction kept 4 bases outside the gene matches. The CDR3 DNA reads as TGTGCCGGGACAGGGTTTACCTACGAGCAGTACTTC. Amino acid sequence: CAGTGFTYEQYF.

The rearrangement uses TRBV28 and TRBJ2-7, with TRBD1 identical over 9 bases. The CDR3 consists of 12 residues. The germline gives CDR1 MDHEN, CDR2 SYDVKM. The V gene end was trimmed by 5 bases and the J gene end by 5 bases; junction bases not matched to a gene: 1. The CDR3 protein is CASSNRGHEQYF. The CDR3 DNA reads TGTGCCAGCAGTAACAGGGGGCACGAGCAGTACTTC.

CDR3 amino acids: CASREDDYNEQFF. The CDR3 DNA reads TGTGCCAGCAGGGAGGACGATTACAATGAGCAGTTCTTC. This chain connects TRBV6-5 to TRBJ2-1, with D perhaps TRBD2 (5 bases). This CDR3 comprises 13 residues. The V end was cut by 6 bases, the J end by 4 bases, with 10 bases between. From germline, CDR1 is MNHEY and CDR2 SVGAGI.

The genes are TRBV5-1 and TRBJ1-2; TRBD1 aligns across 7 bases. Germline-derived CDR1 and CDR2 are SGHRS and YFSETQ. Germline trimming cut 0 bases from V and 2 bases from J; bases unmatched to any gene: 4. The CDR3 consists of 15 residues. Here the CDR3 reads CASSLEGQPNYGYTF. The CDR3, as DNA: TGCGCCAGCAGCTTGGAGGGACAGCCAAACTATGGCTACACCTTC.

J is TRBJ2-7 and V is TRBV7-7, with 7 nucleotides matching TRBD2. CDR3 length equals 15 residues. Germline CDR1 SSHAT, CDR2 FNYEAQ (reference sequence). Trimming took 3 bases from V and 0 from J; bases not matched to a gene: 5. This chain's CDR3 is CASSLAGGSSYEQYF. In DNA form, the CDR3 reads TGTGCCAGCAGCTTGGCCGGCGGGAGCTCCTACGAGCAGTACTTC.

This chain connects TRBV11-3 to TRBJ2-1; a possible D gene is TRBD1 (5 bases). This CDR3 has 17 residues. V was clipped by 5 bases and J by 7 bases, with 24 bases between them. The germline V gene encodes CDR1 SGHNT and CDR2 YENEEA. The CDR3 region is CASSTQGTGLGDNEQFF. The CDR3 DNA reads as TGTGCCAGCAGCACACAAGGCACAGGCCTAGGGGATAATGAGCAGTTCTTC.

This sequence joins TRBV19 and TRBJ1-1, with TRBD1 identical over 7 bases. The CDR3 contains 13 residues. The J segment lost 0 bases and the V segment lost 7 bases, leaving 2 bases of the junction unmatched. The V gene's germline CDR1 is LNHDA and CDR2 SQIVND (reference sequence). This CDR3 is CASKGTVNTEAFF. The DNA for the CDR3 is TGTGCCAGTAAAGGGACAGTGAACACTGAAGCTTTCTTT.

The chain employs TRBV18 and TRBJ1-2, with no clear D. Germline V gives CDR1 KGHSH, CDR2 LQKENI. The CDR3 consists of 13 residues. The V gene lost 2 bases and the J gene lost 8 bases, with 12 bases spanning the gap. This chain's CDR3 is CASSPGSGSGYTF. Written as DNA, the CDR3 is TGTGCCAGCTCACCAGGATCCGGGTCCGGCTACACCTTC.

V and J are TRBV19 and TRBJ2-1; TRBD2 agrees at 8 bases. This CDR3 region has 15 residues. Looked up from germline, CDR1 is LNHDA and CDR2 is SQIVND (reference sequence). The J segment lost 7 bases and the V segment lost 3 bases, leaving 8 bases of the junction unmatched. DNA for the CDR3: TGTGCCAGTAGTATGGGGCTAGCGGGTAAAAATGAGCAGTTCTTC. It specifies CASSMGLAGKNEQFF.

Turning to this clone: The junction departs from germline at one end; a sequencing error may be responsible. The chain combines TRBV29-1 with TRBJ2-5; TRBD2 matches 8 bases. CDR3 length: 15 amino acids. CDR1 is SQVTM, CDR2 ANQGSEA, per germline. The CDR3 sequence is CSVQDQSGGAGTQYF. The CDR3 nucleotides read TGCAGCGTTCAAGATCAGTCGGGGGGGGCTGGGACCCAGTACTTC. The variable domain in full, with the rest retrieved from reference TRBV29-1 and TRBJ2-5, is SAVISQKPSRDICQRGTSLTIQCQVDSQVTMMFWYRQQPGQSLTLIATANQGSEATYESGFVIDKFPISRPNLTFSTLTVSNMSPEDSSIYLCSVQDQSGGAGTQYFGPGTRLLVL.

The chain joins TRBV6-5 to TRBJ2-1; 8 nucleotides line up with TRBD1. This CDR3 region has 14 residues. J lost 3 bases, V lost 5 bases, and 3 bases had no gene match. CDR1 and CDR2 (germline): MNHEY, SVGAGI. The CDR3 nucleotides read TGTGCCAGCAGTAGGACAGGGCGCTACAATGAGCAGTTCTTC. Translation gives CASSRTGRYNEQFF.